Following are 11 T cell receptor beta chains from one sample sequenced in a study of human T cells and chemical hapten exposure. Noted time point: patch test 1, 2 weeks after DPC sensitization. Treatment meaning: therapeutic diphenylcyclopropenone sensitization with weekly scalp DPC. Total RNA came from unfractionated whole blood. TCRdb reanalysed the RACE reads using MiXCR and keeps one entry per CDR3 protein. In the table there are 42,000 or so distinct CDR3 sequences, 3% to 4% of which are singletons. Here the sequenced sample was whole blood, taken in connection with sensitization to the hapten diphenylcyclopropenone (DPC). These TCRs come from a man aged 45-60 years with alopecia areata. Some clones in this sample may be carry-over from other donors' samples.

This clonotype appeared many times. The germline gene is not matched at one end of the junction; a read error may be the cause. V gene TRBV7-7 combines with J gene TRBJ2-6, with D possibly matching TRBD2 (5 bases). Germline assignment: CDR1 SSHAT and CDR2 FNYEAQ (reference sequence). The CDR3 contains 15 residues. CDR3 DNA sequence: TGTGCTAGCAGCCCCGGGAATACTGGGGCCAACGTCCTGACTTTC. Amino acids: CASSPGNTGANVLTF.

This clonotype was counted at least ten times. The chain has TRBV20-1 and TRBJ2-5; a weak D match, TRBD2 (6 bases). The CDR3 length is 13 residues. Germline-derived CDR1 and CDR2 are DFQATT and SNEGSKA (reference sequence). Deletions cut 8 bases from V and 1 base from J, with 14 bases between. The CDR3 coding sequence is TGCAGTTCAACCGCGGGGATCCAAGAGACCCAGTACTTC. Translated, it gives CSSTAGIQETQYF.

This clonotype was seen at least ten times. The chain uses TRBV11-3 and TRBJ2-7; 10 bases match TRBD2. V dropped 5 bases and J dropped 4; count of bases not matched to a gene: 8. Germline values: CDR1 SGHNT, CDR2 YENEEA. This CDR3 has 15 residues. CDR3 sequence: CASSPRAGGSYEQYF. The CDR3 DNA follows: TGTGCCAGCAGCCCCCGAGCGGGAGGGTCGTACGAGCAGTACTTC.

This clonotype has at least ten counts. The J gene is TRBJ2-5, the V gene TRBV6-6; D not certain. Looked up from germline, CDR1 is MNHNY and CDR2 is SVGAGI (reference sequence). CDR3 length: 13 amino acids. Trimming left V 2 bases short and J 13 bases short, with 17 bases between. The CDR3: CASSYLTSSVRYF. CDR3 DNA: TGTGCCAGCAGTTACCTGACGTCCTCCGTGCGGTACTTC.

At least ten counts were recorded for this clonotype. The chain is built from TRBV29-1 and TRBJ2-5, with D unresolved. The CDR3 contains 14 residues. V was trimmed by 0 bases and J by 5 bases, leaving 13 bases between them. From germline, CDR1 is SQVTM and CDR2 ANQGSEA. CDR3 in DNA: TGCAGCGTTGAAGATAGGTCAGTCGAGGAGACCCAGTACTTC. The encoded protein is CSVEDRSVEETQYF.

This clonotype was picked up many times. The V gene is TRBV2, the J gene TRBJ2-3; the match to TRBD1 covers 12 bases. The CDR3 has 16 residues. Trimming took 11 bases from V and 4 from J; bases not matched to a gene: 13. Germline V gene data show CDR1 as SNHLY and CDR2 as FYNNEI. CDR3 bases: TGTGCCGTCCGGGACAGGGGGCACCCGCATCCAGATACGCAGTATTTT. It is translated as CAVRDRGHPHPDTQYF.

This clonotype was picked up many times. The V and J genes are TRBV7-8 and TRBJ1-5; D is uncertain. This CDR3 has 15 residues. Trimming shortened V by 3 bases and J by 0 bases, and 9 bases separated the two germline ends. Germline assignment: CDR1 SGHVS and CDR2 FQNEAQ. The CDR3 protein is CASSLTAYSNQPQHF. In nucleotides, the CDR3 is TGTGCCAGCAGCTTGACGGCTTATAGCAATCAGCCCCAGCATTTT.

A remark on this clonotype: Possible read error: a much larger clone is one base away. No conserved phenylalanine or tryptophan ends this CDR3, so it is likely a read error. The chain links TRBV5-1 to TRBJ1-2; tentative D call: TRBD1 (5 bases). The CDR3 spans 16 residues. Germline CDR1 is SGHRS and CDR2 is YFSETQ. Trimming stripped 0 bases from V and 2 bases from J, with 14 bases between. The CDR3 bases are TGCGCCAGCAGCTTGGCTCGGGGACCGTCGAACTATGGCTACACCTAC. Translated, it gives CASSLARGPSNYGYTY.

This chain joins TRBV5-4 and TRBJ2-7; TRBD2 aligns across 12 bases. The CDR3 consists of 18 residues. V lost 1 base, J lost 0 bases, and 8 bases stayed unmatched. The germline gives CDR1 SGHNT, CDR2 YYREEE (reference sequence). The CDR3 region has the DNA TGTGCCAGCAGCTTGATGCTAGCGGGAGGGACCATCTCCTACGAGCAGTACTTC. Protein product: CASSLMLAGGTISYEQYF.

This clonotype was seen at least ten times. The genes are TRBV5-1 and TRBJ2-1, with 9 nucleotides matching TRBD2. V trimming: 3 bases; J trimming: 8 bases; junction bases outside the gene matches: 12. The CDR3 totals 16 residues. The germline V gene encodes CDR1 SGHRS and CDR2 YFSETQ. The CDR3 coding sequence is TGCGCCAGCAGCTCCGGTGTTCTAGCGGGAAACGATGAGCAGTTCTTC. Its protein product is CASSSGVLAGNDEQFF.

This clonotype was picked up many times. The rearrangement uses TRBV2 and TRBJ1-5; D remains ambiguous. The germline CDR1 and CDR2 sequences are SNHLY and FYNNEI. There are 13 residues in the CDR3. Trimming took off 6 bases at V and 7 bases at J, with 13 bases between the two ends. CDR3 loop: CASSREVDQPQHF. The CDR3, as DNA: TGTGCCAGCAGCCGGGAGGTGGACCAGCCCCAGCATTTT.